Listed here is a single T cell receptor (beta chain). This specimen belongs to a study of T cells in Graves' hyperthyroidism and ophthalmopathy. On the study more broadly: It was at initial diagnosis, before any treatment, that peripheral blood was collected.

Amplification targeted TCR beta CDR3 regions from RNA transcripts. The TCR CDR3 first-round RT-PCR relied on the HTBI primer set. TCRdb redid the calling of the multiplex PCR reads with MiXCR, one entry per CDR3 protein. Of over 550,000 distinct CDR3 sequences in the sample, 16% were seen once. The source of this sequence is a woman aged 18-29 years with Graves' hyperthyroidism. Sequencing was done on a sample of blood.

The CDR3 loop is CASRVLRGNYGYTF. CDR3 coding DNA: TGTGCCAGCAGAGTTCTCAGGGGAAACTATGGCTACACCTTC. V and J are TRBV6-1 and TRBJ1-2, with D possibly TRBD1 on 6 matching bases. From germline, CDR1 is MNHNS and CDR2 SASEGT. The CDR3 is 14 amino acids. V was clipped by 6 bases and J by 2 bases, with 13 bases between them.